This is a list of T cell receptor beta chains from one sample in a study of PD-1 blockade in classical Hodgkin lymphoma. This table comes from immunoSEQ multiplex PCR, and its TCRdb copy is limited to in-frame clones, with some not included. The sample contains around 65,000 clones, about nine tenths of which appear only once. The source material was peripheral blood mononuclear cells (PBMCs), sampled at baseline. These receptors all stem from a human donor with classical Hodgkin lymphoma. Both conserved end residues are part of each CDR3. D genes are given only for firm matches. Not every row has a clone size; where given, it reads once, few, many or a size class.

>TRBJ2-7|NA|NA|TRBV27
CASSYFGTVYEQYF
TGTGCCAGCAGTTATTTTGGGACCGTCTACGAGCAGTACTTC
>TRBJ2-7|NA|NA|TRBV28
CASSSTTESYEQYF
TGTGCCAGCAGTTCAACGACTGAATCCTACGAGCAGTACTTC
>TRBJ2-2|NA|TRBD2|TRBV5-1
CASSLGTSGYTGELFF
TGCGCCAGCAGCTTGGGGACTAGCGGCTACACCGGGGAGCTGTTTTTT
>TRBJ2-1|NA|TRBD2|TRBV6-1
CASGGLAGGWNEQFF
TGTGCCAGCGGGGGACTAGCGGGGGGATGGAATGAGCAGTTCTTC
>TRBJ1-4|NA|TRBD1|TRBV4-1
CASRDPGQGNEKLFF
TGCGCCAGCAGAGATCCGGGACAGGGAAATGAAAAACTGTTTTTT
>TRBJ2-1|NA|NA|TRBV9
CASSVGSQAELWNEQFF
TGTGCCAGCAGCGTAGGTTCACAGGCGGAGTTGTGGAATGAGCAGTTCTTC
>TRBJ1-4|NA|NA|TRBV6-5
CASRGRANEKLFF
TGTGCCAGCAGGGGTCGTGCTAATGAAAAACTGTTTTTT
>TRBJ2-5|NA|NA|TRBV9
CASSGPPLGRETQYF
TGTGCCAGCAGCGGGCCCCCTTTGGGGCGGGAGACCCAGTACTTC
>TRBJ2-2|NA|NA|TRBV14
CASGTVGPNTGELFF
TGTGCCAGTGGGACGGTGGGGCCGAACACCGGGGAGCTGTTTTTT
>TRBJ1-5|once|NA|TRBV6-1
CASKGLGVGNQPQHF
TGTGCCAGCAAAGGGCTGGGGGTTGGCAATCAGCCCCAGCATTTT
>TRBJ2-5|NA|TRBD1|TRBV10-3
CAISEGSTGGRETQYF
TGTGCCATCAGTGAAGGGTCGACAGGGGGCCGAGAGACCCAGTACTTC
>TRBJ1-2|NA|NA|TRBV19
CASSIVTDNYGYTF
TGTGCCAGTAGTATCGTGACAGACAACTATGGCTACACCTTC
>TRBJ1-6|NA|NA|TRBV7-8
CASSLESWQLRASPPLHF
TGTGCCAGCAGCTTAGAGAGTTGGCAGCTGAGAGCATCCCCACCCCTCCACTTT
>TRBJ2-2|NA|NA|TRBV7-2
CASSVVRGNTGELFF
TGTGCCAGCAGCGTAGTCAGGGGAAACACCGGGGAGCTGTTTTTT
>TRBJ2-1|NA|NA|TRBV2
CASSVTAYNEQFF
TGTGCCAGCAGTGTAACAGCCTACAATGAGCAGTTCTTC
>TRBJ1-2|NA|NA|TRBV7-3
CASSLLGQGIFDYGYTF
TGTGCCAGCAGCTTATTGGGGCAAGGGATTTTCGACTATGGCTACACCTTC
>TRBJ2-3|NA|TRBD2|TRBV7-2
CASSFALAGGAADTQYF
TGTGCCAGCAGCTTTGCTCTAGCGGGGGGTGCCGCAGATACGCAGTATTTT
>TRBJ1-1|NA|NA|TRBV6-6
CASSYRQRDTEAFF
TGTGCCAGCAGTTACCGACAGAGGGACACTGAAGCTTTCTTT
>TRBJ1-2|NA|TRBD1|TRBV6-5
CASSLDRGNNYGYTF
TGTGCCAGCAGCCTGGACAGGGGAAACAACTATGGCTACACCTTC
>TRBJ1-5|NA|NA|TRBV5-5
CASSQAVSNQPQHF
TGTGCCAGCAGCCAGGCAGTTAGCAATCAGCCCCAGCATTTT
>TRBJ1-5|NA|NA|TRBV2
CASSDVRQSSNQPQHF
TGTGCCAGCAGTGATGTTCGGCAGTCTAGCAATCAGCCCCAGCATTTT
>TRBJ2-7|NA|NA|TRBV6-6
CASSHITYEQYF
TGTGCCAGCAGCCACATTACCTACGAGCAGTACTTC
>TRBJ1-2|NA|NA|TRBV19
CASRLQGGGVNYGYTF
TGTGCCAGTAGATTACAGGGTGGCGGTGTCAACTATGGCTACACCTTC
>TRBJ1-5|NA|TRBD1|TRBV30
CAWSGDRGKPQHF
TGTGCCTGGAGTGGGGACAGGGGTAAGCCCCAGCATTTT
>TRBJ1-6|NA|NA|TRBV15
CATSRDFNQGSSYNSPLHF
TGTGCCACCAGCAGAGATTTTAATCAGGGGAGCTCCTATAATTCACCCCTCCACTTT
>TRBJ2-3|NA|TRBD2|TRBV5-1
CASSLPSGGLDTQYF
TGCGCCAGCAGCTTGCCTAGCGGGGGGCTGGATACGCAGTATTTT
>TRBJ1-1|NA|NA|TRBV2
CASSPSGLPRRRNTEAFF
TGTGCCAGCAGTCCCAGTGGACTACCCCGGCGGAGGAACACTGAAGCTTTCTTT
>TRBJ1-2|NA|NA|TRBV29-1
CSLNPGDSGYTF
TGCAGCCTCAACCCAGGGGATAGTGGCTACACCTTC
>TRBJ1-3|NA|NA|TRBV7-8
CASSFQNTIYF
TGTGCCAGCAGCTTCCAAAACACCATATATTTT
>TRBJ2-7|NA|NA|TRBV5-4
CASSLDPRYEQYF
TGTGCCAGCAGCTTGGACCCCAGATACGAGCAGTACTTC
>TRBJ1-1|NA|NA|TRBV15
CATGQGATEAFF
TGTGCCACCGGCCAAGGGGCCACTGAAGCTTTCTTT
>TRBJ2-1|once|TRBD2|TRBV5-1
CASSPLSGGVYNEQFF
TGCGCCAGCAGCCCCCTCAGCGGGGGGGTCTACAATGAGCAGTTCTTC
>TRBJ1-2|NA|TRBD1|TRBV7-2
CASPTGPNYGYTF
TGTGCCTCCCCGACAGGGCCTAACTATGGCTACACCTTC
>TRBJ2-6|NA|NA|TRBV7-2
CASSLDRISSPGANVLTF
TGTGCCAGCAGCTTGGATCGGATTAGCTCCCCTGGGGCCAACGTCCTGACTTTC
>TRBJ1-6|NA|NA|TRBV28
CASSLLDSPAWDNSPLHF
TGTGCCAGCAGTTTATTGGACTCTCCAGCTTGGGATAATTCACCCCTCCACTTT
>TRBJ1-5|NA|NA|TRBV5-6
CASSFKPHPGSNQPQHF
TGTGCCAGCAGCTTCAAACCACATCCAGGCAGCAATCAGCCCCAGCATTTT
>TRBJ1-1|NA|NA|TRBV7-9
CASSEGRMNTEAFF
TGTGCCAGCAGCGAGGGGCGGATGAACACTGAAGCTTTCTTT
>TRBJ2-2|NA|NA|TRBV9
CASSVFDTGELFF
TGTGCCAGCAGCGTCTTCGACACCGGGGAGCTGTTTTTT
>TRBJ2-7|NA|NA|TRBV9
CASRGRNYEQYF
TGTGCCAGCCGAGGACGGAATTACGAGCAGTACTTC
>TRBJ1-5|once|NA|TRBV19
CASGGTTRRQPQHF
TGTGCCAGCGGAGGGACAACCCGACGACAGCCCCAGCATTTT
>TRBJ2-7|NA|TRBD2|TRBV11-2
CASRSGGKYEQYF
TGTGCCTCTCGATCGGGGGGAAAGTACGAGCAGTACTTC
>TRBJ1-5|NA|TRBD1|TRBV19
CASSIGTGGNQPQHF
TGTGCCAGTAGTATCGGGACAGGCGGCAATCAGCCCCAGCATTTT
>TRBJ2-4|NA|NA|TRBV27
CASSWGLKGNIQYF
TGTGCCAGCAGTTGGGGCCTAAAGGGAAACATTCAGTACTTC
>TRBJ2-7|NA|TRBD2|TRBV27
CASSPEGAWAGGHEQYF
TGTGCCAGCAGCCCGGAAGGCGCCTGGGCGGGGGGCCACGAGCAGTACTTC
>TRBJ1-5|NA|NA|TRBV2
CASSDPGTPHQPQHF
TGTGCCAGCAGCGACCCCGGGACCCCTCATCAGCCCCAGCATTTT